This entry lists 29 T cell receptor beta chains sequenced from one sample in a study of T cell changes during pregnancy in multiple sclerosis. The table came from immunoSEQ multiplex PCR; TCRdb's copy has only in-frame clones and leaves some out. The repertoire holds approximately 40,000 clones, with 92% as singletons. The sample in question was CD4+ T cells from peripheral blood mononuclear cells, obtained after pregnancy. All receptors come from a female donor in good health, enrolled as a control in a pregnancy study.

The V gene is TRBV11-3, the J gene TRBJ2-1; possibly TRBD2 for D (5 bases). V shed 5 bases and J shed 2 bases, with 16 bases lying between them. Germline CDR1 and CDR2: SGHNT and YENEEA. The CDR3 length is 16 residues. The CDR3: CASSPMGIAPYNEQFF. The CDR3 DNA reads as TGTGCCAGCAGCCCCATGGGAATAGCGCCCTACAATGAGCAGTTCTTC.

This clone has just a few counts. The V and J genes are TRBV7-9 and TRBJ1-2; D uncertain. Looked up from germline, CDR1 is SEHNR and CDR2 is FQNEAQ (reference sequence). V was cut by 3 bases and J by 3 bases, with 5 bases left in between. This CDR3 comprises 12 residues. As DNA, the CDR3 is TGTGCCAGCAGCTTCACAGACTATGGCTACACCTTC. It codes for CASSFTDYGYTF.

The chain links TRBV18 to TRBJ1-3; D unresolved. The germline gives CDR1 KGHSH, CDR2 LQKENI. The germline V and J ends were trimmed by 3 bases and 13 bases, with 31 bases remaining between them. The CDR3 length is 18 residues. The CDR3 region is CASSPSVFDYRSHVSIYF. The CDR3 nucleotides read TGTGCCAGCTCACCCTCCGTGTTTGATTATCGGTCCCACGTCTCGATATATTTT.

V gene TRBV7-9 combines with J gene TRBJ2-3; maybe TRBD2 (6 bases). Germline values: CDR1 SEHNR, CDR2 FQNEAQ (reference sequence). CDR3 length equals 14 residues. V was shortened by 6 bases and J by 2 bases, with 12 bases between the two germline ends. Here the CDR3 DNA reads TGTGCCAGCAGGGCATGGGACTTCACAGATACGCAGTATTTT. Its translation: CASRAWDFTDTQYF.

This clone came up once. The CDR3 region has the DNA TGCGCCAGCGGAAGACAGGGGGCAAAGGAAAAACTGTTTTTT. Amino acid sequence: CASGRQGAKEKLFF. This chain joins TRBV4-3 and TRBJ1-4, with 10 bases matching TRBD1. The CDR3 consists of 14 residues. Germline V CDR1 and CDR2: LGHNA, YSLEER. V lost 8 bases to trimming and J lost 8 bases; unmatched junction nucleotides: 8.

The gene calls are TRBV5-6 and TRBJ2-5, with 8 bases that match TRBD2. This CDR3 has 12 residues. The V gene end was trimmed by 4 bases and the J gene end by 7 bases; junction bases not matched to a gene: 3. Germline V gene lookup returns CDR1 SGHDT and CDR2 YYEEEE. The DNA for the CDR3 is TGTGCCAGCAGCCCCGGGGGGGGGACCCAGTACTTC. This codes for CASSPGGGTQYF.

The chain uses TRBV11-3 and TRBJ1-6; D is undetermined. V was pared by 4 bases and J by 12 bases, with 13 bases between. Germline values: CDR1 SGHNT, CDR2 YENEEA. The CDR3 consists of 13 residues. The CDR3 nucleotides read TGTGCCAGCAGCTCGGGTAAAATGGGACCCCTCCACTTT. Its translation: CASSSGKMGPLHF. The full variable domain, completed using reference TRBV11-3 and TRBJ1-6, is EAGVVQSPRYKIIEKKQPVAFWCNPISGHNTLYWYLQNLGQGPELLIRYENEEAVDDSQLPKDRFSAERLKGVDSTLKIQPAELGDSAVYLCASSSGKMGPLHFGNGTRLTVT.

The rearrangement links TRBV5-1 to TRBJ2-7, with a tentative D call TRBD2 (6 bases). Looked up from germline, CDR1 is SGHRS and CDR2 is YFSETQ. Deletions cut 3 bases from V and 7 bases from J, with 23 bases between. This CDR3 contains 16 residues. The CDR3 DNA follows: TGCGCCAGCAGCTCCGAAGACCCTAGACTGAGCGGGGAGCAGTACTTC. This gives the protein CASSSEDPRLSGEQYF.

The V gene is TRBV2, the J gene TRBJ1-1, with D uncertain. Germline CDR1 and CDR2: SNHLY and FYNNEI. This CDR3 comprises 11 residues. V was clipped by 4 bases and J by 6 bases, with 6 bases between them. The CDR3, as DNA: TGTGCCAGCAGTGTCTCGGCTGAAGCTTTCTTT. It encodes CASSVSAEAFF.

The rearrangement joins TRBV21-1 to TRBJ2-3; the listed D gene, TRBD1, was not tested against the DNA. TRBV21-1 is classified as a pseudogene. The length of the CDR3 is 13 residues. The CDR3 nucleotides are TGTGCCAGCAGCAAGTTCAGGGTCAATACGCAGTATTTT. Translated: CASSKFRVNTQYF.

The V and J genes are TRBV5-1 and TRBJ2-2; TRBD2 aligns across 15 bases. The CDR3 is 17 residues long. CDR1 and CDR2 (germline): SGHRS, YFSETQ. The J segment lost 4 bases and the V segment lost 3 bases, leaving 4 bases of the junction unmatched. CDR3 sequence reads: CASSYGTSGGSTGELFF. The CDR3 region has the DNA TGCGCCAGCAGCTACGGGACTAGCGGGGGGTCCACCGGGGAGCTGTTTTTT.

This sequence joins TRBV2 and TRBJ2-1; TRBD1 might be the D (5 bases). The V end was cut by 5 bases, the J end by 0 bases, with 11 bases between. The germline V gene encodes CDR1 SNHLY and CDR2 FYNNEI. The CDR3 totals 15 residues. CDR3 protein: CASSQGRSSYNEQFF. CDR3 sequence (DNA): TGTGCCAGCAGTCAGGGTCGAAGCTCCTACAATGAGCAGTTCTTC.

The rearrangement uses TRBV11-3 and TRBJ1-1; a weak D match, TRBD1 (6 bases). The CDR3 is 14 amino acids. Germline V gives CDR1 SGHNT, CDR2 YENEEA. V dropped 5 bases and J dropped 8 bases, with 18 bases sitting between them. The CDR3, as DNA: TGTGCCAGCAGCAGTTTGGGGGGGGCGGGAGAAGCTTTCTTT. Translating gives CASSSLGGAGEAFF.

The rearrangement joins TRBV4-1 to TRBJ1-5, with D perhaps TRBD1 (5 bases). This CDR3 is built from 15 residues. Trimming stripped 1 base from V and 10 bases from J, with 17 bases between. Germline V gene data show CDR1 as MGHRA and CDR2 as YSYEKL. CDR3 protein: CASSQVGLLHDPQHF. CDR3 nucleotide sequence: TGCGCCAGCAGCCAAGTGGGGCTGCTGCACGATCCCCAGCATTTT.

This chain links TRBV19 with TRBJ2-3; a weak D match, TRBD2 (6 bases). CDR1 and CDR2 (germline): LNHDA, SQIVND (reference sequence). The CDR3 spans 13 residues. Trimming pared 3 bases from V and 3 bases from J, leaving 7 bases between. CDR3 loop: CASSMGLTDTQYF. CDR3 sequence (DNA): TGTGCCAGTAGTATGGGACTTACAGATACGCAGTATTTT.

The chain joins TRBV19 to TRBJ1-5; D possibly corresponds to TRBD1 (6 bases). Germline-derived CDR1 and CDR2 are LNHDA and SQIVND (reference sequence). The CDR3 spans 18 residues. Trimming took 5 bases from V and 3 from J, leaving 23 bases between them. The CDR3 region has the DNA TGTGCCAGTAGTCAGAACAGGGTTGCGGTACGGAACAATCAGCCCCAGCATTTT. Its translation: CASSQNRVAVRNNQPQHF.

The chain joins TRBV10-3 to TRBJ2-3; 9 bases map to TRBD2. After removal of 6 bases from V and 0 bases from J, the junction contained 4 bases not matched to a gene. The CDR3 spans 15 residues. From germline, CDR1 is ENHRY and CDR2 SYGVKD. CDR3 amino acids: CAIRVAGESTDTQYF. In nucleotides, the CDR3 is TGTGCCATCAGGGTAGCGGGGGAGAGCACAGATACGCAGTATTTT.

The genes are TRBV30 and TRBJ2-5, with TRBD2 identical over 9 bases. Trimming cost V 0 bases and J 5 bases; bases outside gene matches: 10. Germline CDR1 is GTSNPN and CDR2 is SVGIG (reference sequence). This CDR3 has 16 amino acids. As DNA, the CDR3 is TGTGCCTGGAGTGTAAGCAGCGGGGGGCGCCTGGAGACCCAGTACTTC. It is translated as CAWSVSSGGRLETQYF. Drawing the rest from reference TRBV30 and TRBJ2-5, the complete variable domain is SQTIHQWPATLVQPVGSPLSLECTVEGTSNPNLYWYRQAAGRGLQLLFYSVGIGQISSEVPQNLSASRPQDRQFILSSKKLLLSDSGFYLCAWSVSSGGRLETQYFGPGTRLLVL.

This clone was found once. The chain couples TRBV7-2 to TRBJ2-7, with 8 nucleotides matching TRBD2. This CDR3 comprises 13 residues. CDR1 and CDR2 from the germline V gene are SGHTA and FQGNSA. V was pared by 5 bases and J by 11 bases, with 11 bases of the junction left unmatched. As DNA, the CDR3 is TGTGCCAGCAGCCTTCCCCCCCAGCGGGAGAAGTACTTC. As protein: CASSLPPQREKYF.

V and J are TRBV12-5 and TRBJ2-1; D perhaps matches TRBD2 (7 bases). Trimming pared 3 bases from V and 9 bases from J, leaving 12 bases between. The germline gives CDR1 LGHNT, CDR2 FRNRAP. This CDR3 has 13 amino acids. The CDR3 coding sequence is TGTGCTAGTGGTTTTGGGGAGGGGGGTGAGCAGTTCTTC. Protein sequence: CASGFGEGGEQFF.

V and J are TRBV6-5 and TRBJ2-7; 7 nucleotides align to TRBD1. From germline, CDR1 is MNHEY and CDR2 SVGAGI. Germline trimming cut 6 bases from V and 2 bases from J; bases unmatched to any gene: 10. The CDR3 contains 15 residues. The CDR3 is CASSLDRRAPYEQYF. The CDR3 region has the DNA TGTGCCAGCAGCTTGGACAGGCGGGCTCCCTACGAGCAGTACTTC.

This clone came up a few times. V gene TRBV27 combines with J gene TRBJ2-7; D remains ambiguous. CDR3 size: 13 residues. Germline V lookup: CDR1 MNHEY, CDR2 SMNVEV (reference sequence). Trimming stripped 6 bases from V and 0 bases from J, with 9 bases between. DNA of the CDR3: TGTGCCAGCAGGCTAGGTTACTCCTACGAGCAGTACTTC. It encodes CASRLGYSYEQYF.

The V call is TRBV18, the J call TRBJ1-5; TRBD1 matches 7 bases. V was pared by 6 bases and J by 3 bases, with 5 bases of the junction left unmatched. The CDR3 consists of 14 residues. The germline V gene encodes CDR1 KGHSH and CDR2 LQKENI. CDR3 in DNA: TGTGCCAGCTCTCGACAGGGCCTCAATCAGCCCCAGCATTTT. Its translation is CASSRQGLNQPQHF.

V is TRBV9 and J is TRBJ2-1, with 7 bases that match TRBD2. Germline V gene sequence: CDR1 SGDLS, CDR2 YYNGEE. After removal of 0 bases from V and 7 bases from J, the junction contained 10 bases not matched to a gene. The CDR3 runs to 16 residues. The CDR3 bases are TGTGCCAGCAGCGTAGTACGCCCCGGGGGGAGAAATGAGCAGTTCTTC. Translation gives CASSVVRPGGRNEQFF.

The rearrangement links TRBV7-9 to TRBJ1-2; TRBD1 might be the D (5 bases). The CDR3 extends over 17 amino acids. From germline, CDR1 is SEHNR and CDR2 FQNEAQ (reference sequence). V lost 1 base and J 0 bases, leaving 15 bases between the germline ends. CDR3 bases: TGTGCCAGCAGCTTAGATGGGGCCAGCGACTCTAACTATGGCTACACCTTC. It specifies CASSLDGASDSNYGYTF.

This sequence joins TRBV5-1 and TRBJ2-7; 8 nucleotides agree with TRBD2. The V segment lost 4 bases and the J segment 4 bases; nucleotides outside the gene matches: 7. Germline-derived CDR1 and CDR2 are SGHRS and YFSETQ. The CDR3 runs 14 residues. CDR3 region: CASSPGLAGYEQYF. For the CDR3, the DNA is TGCGCCAGCAGCCCCGGACTAGCTGGGTACGAGCAGTACTTC.

This chain connects TRBV19 to TRBJ1-1; D is ambiguous. V was cut by 3 bases and J by 3 bases, with 23 bases left in between. CDR1 and CDR2 (germline): LNHDA, SQIVND (reference sequence). The CDR3 has 18 amino acids. The CDR3 sequence is CASSMVLDGIWLDTEAFF. The DNA for the CDR3 is TGTGCCAGTAGTATGGTCTTAGACGGGATATGGCTCGACACTGAAGCTTTCTTT.

The chain employs TRBV5-1 and TRBJ2-7, with TRBD1 matching 8 bases. This CDR3 has 15 amino acids. The V gene end was trimmed by 3 bases and the J gene end by 6 bases; junction bases not matched to a gene: 11. Germline values: CDR1 SGHRS, CDR2 YFSETQ. CDR3 in amino acids: CASSSIDRGSSEQYF. In DNA form, the CDR3 reads TGCGCCAGCAGCTCGATAGACAGGGGATCTAGCGAGCAGTACTTC.

This chain uses TRBV4-3 with TRBJ1-6; TRBD1 might be the D (6 bases). Deletions cut 0 bases from V and 8 bases from J, with 8 bases between. This CDR3 has 14 residues. Germline CDR1 LGHNA, CDR2 YSLEER. CDR3 DNA: TGCGCCAGCAGCCAAGACAGGGGTGATTCACCCCTCCACTTT. Translation gives CASSQDRGDSPLHF.